The 26 T cell receptor beta chains below come from one sample, sequenced in a study of beta chain features in type 1 diabetes. As every portion of the isolated RNA was reverse transcribed, the sequencing read expressed TCRB transcripts. Measured with immunoSEQ multiplex PCR; TCRdb has only the in-frame clones, and not every one. The top ten clones hold about 0.093% of a sample with fewer than 650,000 clones, about a sixth of them seen once. Sequenced input: naive CD4+ T cells from blood. The receptors originated from a man between 18 and 29 years old in good health.

The V call is TRBV29-1, the J call TRBJ1-3; D gene unclear. Trimming cost V 7 bases and J 8 bases, with 6 bases left between them. The CDR3 contains 9 residues. Germline loops: CDR1 SQVTM, CDR2 ANQGSEA. The CDR3 DNA reads TGCAGCGGTGGTCACACCATATATTTT. The encoded protein is CSGGHTIYF. Supplemented by reference TRBV29-1 and TRBJ1-3, the full variable domain reads SAVISQKPSRDICQRGTSLTIQCQVDSQVTMMFWYRQQPGQSLTLIATANQGSEATYESGFVIDKFPISRPNLTFSTLTVSNMSPEDSSIYLCSGGHTIYFGEGSWLTVV.

This rearrangement joins TRBV9 to TRBJ2-2, with 9 bases fitting TRBD2. Germline CDR1 and CDR2: SGDLS and YYNGEE. This CDR3 is built from 15 residues. Trimming took 4 bases from V and 1 from J; bases not matched to a gene: 2. CDR3 sequence reads: CASSSTSGNTGELFF. The CDR3 bases are TGTGCCAGCAGCTCGACTAGCGGGAACACCGGGGAGCTGTTTTTT.

V gene TRBV25-1 combines with J gene TRBJ2-7; 8 nucleotides align to TRBD1. Germline V gene sequence: CDR1 MGHDK, CDR2 SYGVNS. V trimming: 2 bases; J trimming: 9 bases; junction bases outside the gene matches: 6. The CDR3 covers 13 residues. The CDR3 nucleotides read TGTGCCAGCAGTGAAGCCGGGACAGGTCTGCAGTACTTC. Encoded protein: CASSEAGTGLQYF.

This sequence joins TRBV9 and TRBJ1-2; D gene uncertain. Trimming took 0 bases from V and 8 from J, leaving 11 bases between them. Germline V gene data show CDR1 as SGDLS and CDR2 as YYNGEE. The CDR3 consists of 13 residues. The CDR3 spells CASSVVTGWGYTF. CDR3 bases: TGTGCCAGCAGCGTAGTAACCGGCTGGGGCTACACCTTC.

The chain carries TRBV6-5 and TRBJ1-3; possible D gene TRBD1, 6 bases. Trimming removed 8 bases from V and 3 bases from J, with 14 bases in between. The CDR3 loop spans 14 amino acids. Germline loops: CDR1 MNHEY, CDR2 SVGAGI. The CDR3 loop reads CASGFRGLGNTIYF. In DNA form, the CDR3 reads TGTGCCAGCGGGTTCAGGGGCCTTGGAAACACCATATATTTT.

The V gene is TRBV18, the J gene TRBJ2-6, with 8 bases fitting TRBD1. This CDR3 has 17 amino acids. V lost 3 bases and J lost 0; bases outside the gene matches: 4. In germline, CDR1 is KGHSH, CDR2 LQKENI. The CDR3 DNA reads TGTGCCAGCTCACCCGACAGGGGTTCCTCTGGGGCCAACGTCCTGACTTTC. Amino acids: CASSPDRGSSGANVLTF.

The sample holds a few counts of this clone. This chain joins TRBV28 and TRBJ2-3; possibly TRBD1 for D (6 bases). The CDR3 runs to 13 residues. Germline V gives CDR1 MDHEN, CDR2 SYDVKM. The V end was cut by 6 bases, the J end by 1 base, with 8 bases between. As DNA, the CDR3 is TGTGCCAGCAGGGACAGCGGCACAGATACGCAGTATTTT. Translated, it gives CASRDSGTDTQYF.

V gene TRBV4-2 combines with J gene TRBJ2-7; D could derive from TRBD1 or TRBD2 (6 bases each). The CDR3 covers 15 residues. The ends were cut back, 0 bases at V and 4 bases at J, with 13 bases in the middle. Germline-derived CDR1 and CDR2 are LGHNA and YNFKEQ. The CDR3 DNA reads as TGTGCCAGCAGCCAAGAGGAGGGGGGCGAGTACGAGCAGTACTTC. This codes for CASSQEEGGEYEQYF.

V gene TRBV30 combines with J gene TRBJ1-5; 7 bases agree with TRBD1. The trim removed 4 bases at V and 4 bases at J, leaving 13 bases unmatched. The germline gives CDR1 GTSNPN, CDR2 SVGIG (reference sequence). The CDR3 loop spans 16 amino acids. For the CDR3, the DNA is TGTGCCTGGAAAACCCCTGGGACAGCCGCGAATCAGCCCCAGCATTTT. Translation gives CAWKTPGTAANQPQHF.

Only a few counts were recorded for this clone. The V gene is TRBV14, the J gene TRBJ2-1; D ambiguous. The CDR3 totals 18 residues. Trimming shortened V by 6 bases and J by 0 bases, and 21 bases separated the two germline ends. Germline V gives CDR1 SGHDN, CDR2 FVKESK. The CDR3 bases are TGTGCCAGCAGTTGGATAACAGAGCGCGGAAGCTCCTACAATGAGCAGTTCTTC. Encoded protein: CASSWITERGSSYNEQFF.

This clone was seen a few times. Additional DNA sequences in this sample encode the identical CDR3. CDR3 nucleotides: TGTGCCAGCAGCTTAGGGGGCTCTCAGCCCCAGCATTTT. Its translation is CASSLGGSQPQHF. The chain joins TRBV7-9 to TRBJ1-5; D is perhaps TRBD1 (5 bases). Trimming left V 1 base short and J 6 bases short, with 7 bases between. The CDR3 is made up of 13 amino acids. The germline gives CDR1 SEHNR, CDR2 FQNEAQ (reference sequence).

This clone was picked up a small number of times. V is TRBV6-6 and J is TRBJ1-1; weak D call: TRBD1 (6 bases). From germline, CDR1 is MNHNY and CDR2 SVGAGI (reference sequence). Trimming took 0 bases from V and 4 from J, leaving 9 bases between them. The CDR3 consists of 14 residues. The CDR3 region has the DNA TGTGCCAGCAGTTACTCGGGGGCCGGCACTGAAGCTTTCTTT. Encoded protein: CASSYSGAGTEAFF.

The chain has TRBV4-3 and TRBJ2-3; a possible D gene is TRBD1 (6 bases). The CDR3 covers 18 residues. Germline assignment: CDR1 LGHNA and CDR2 YSLEER. V shed 0 bases and J shed 1 base, with 17 bases lying between them. Here the CDR3 DNA reads TGCGCCAGCAGCCAAGATCGCCCAAGGGGGAGACGCACAGATACGCAGTATTTT. Protein sequence: CASSQDRPRGRRTDTQYF.

This clone came up a few times. The rearrangement links TRBV25-1 to TRBJ1-4, with a weak D call TRBD1 (6 bases). With 2 bases removed from V and 10 bases from J, the gap between germline ends came to 14 bases. Germline CDR1 MGHDK, CDR2 SYGVNS. The length of the CDR3 is 14 residues. This CDR3 reads CASSENLRGGKLFF. The CDR3 coding sequence is TGTGCCAGCAGTGAAAACCTCAGGGGAGGAAAACTGTTTTTT.

This rearrangement joins TRBV9 to TRBJ2-3, with 9 bases aligning to TRBD2. From germline, CDR1 is SGDLS and CDR2 YYNGEE. The ends lost 0 bases at V and 5 bases at J; junction bases unmatched: 4. The CDR3 covers 15 residues. The CDR3 sequence: CASSVGGRAGDTQYF. The CDR3 nucleotides read TGTGCCAGCAGCGTAGGCGGGAGGGCCGGAGATACGCAGTATTTT.

This chain connects TRBV27 to TRBJ1-2, with D tentatively TRBD1 (6 bases). Between the trimmed V and J ends, which lost 1 base and 3 bases, there was a span of 6 bases. This CDR3 is 13 amino acids long. Germline CDR1 and CDR2: MNHEY and SMNVEV (reference sequence). DNA of the CDR3: TGTGCCAGCAGTTTATACAGGGACTATGGCTACACCTTC. Amino acids: CASSLYRDYGYTF.

This chain uses TRBV28 with TRBJ1-1, with D possibly TRBD1 on 5 matching bases. The CDR3 loop spans 15 amino acids. Germline V gene data show CDR1 as MDHEN and CDR2 as SYDVKM. V shed 5 bases and J shed 4 bases, with 17 bases lying between them. Written as DNA, the CDR3 is TGTGCCAGCAGTCCCCCGGGACCTGGCTTCACTGAAGCTTTCTTT. Protein sequence: CASSPPGPGFTEAFF.

The gene calls are TRBV6-5 and TRBJ2-1; D is ambiguous. Trimming pared 6 bases from V and 5 bases from J, leaving 8 bases between. This CDR3 comprises 12 residues. In germline, CDR1 is MNHEY, CDR2 SVGAGI. This chain's CDR3 is CASRGPNNEQFF. The CDR3 DNA is TGTGCCAGCAGGGGTCCAAACAATGAGCAGTTCTTC.

This chain joins TRBV2 and TRBJ1-1; D gene uncertain. This CDR3 has 15 residues. With 8 bases removed from V and 4 bases from J, the gap between germline ends came to 20 bases. CDR1 and CDR2 from the germline V gene are SNHLY and FYNNEI. CDR3 sequence: CASLQVQYEVTEAFF. The DNA of the CDR3 is TGTGCCAGCCTTCAAGTACAGTACGAAGTCACTGAAGCTTTCTTT. Variable domain in full (rest from reference TRBV2 and TRBJ1-1): EPEVTQTPSHQVTQMGQEVILRCVPISNHLYFYWYRQILGQKVEFLVSFYNNEISEKSEIFDDQFSVERPDGSNFTLKIRSTKLEDSAMYFCASLQVQYEVTEAFFGQGTRLTVV.

This clone has more than one count but fewer than ten. The chain links TRBV11-3 to TRBJ2-2; D not resolved. V was trimmed by 0 bases and J by 7 bases, leaving 9 bases between them. The germline V gene has CDR1 SGHNT and CDR2 YENEEA. This CDR3 is built from 14 residues. Here the CDR3 reads CASSLDSPNGELFF. CDR3 DNA: TGTGCCAGCAGCTTAGATAGCCCCAACGGGGAGCTGTTTTTT. Using reference TRBV11-3 and TRBJ2-2 for the parts outside the CDR3, the full variable domain is EAGVVQSPRYKIIEKKQPVAFWCNPISGHNTLYWYLQNLGQGPELLIRYENEEAVDDSQLPKDRFSAERLKGVDSTLKIQPAELGDSAVYLCASSLDSPNGELFFGEGSRLTVL.

The table lists this clone with a count of one. The chain joins TRBV14 to TRBJ1-2, with a weak D call TRBD1 (5 bases). This CDR3 has 11 residues. Trimming took 5 bases from V and 9 from J, leaving 10 bases between them. CDR1 and CDR2 (germline): SGHDN, FVKESK. The CDR3 region has the DNA TGTGCCAGCAGCTCCAGGGACCGCTACACCTTC. Amino acid sequence: CASSSRDRYTF. Based on the CDR3 plus reference TRBV14 and TRBJ1-2, the full variable domain is EAGVTQFPSHSVIEKGQTVTLRCDPISGHDNLYWYRRVMGKEIKFLLHFVKESKQDESGMPNNRFLAERTGGTYSTLKVQPAELEDSGVYFCASSSRDRYTFGSGTRLTVV.

This chain connects TRBV5-1 to TRBJ2-3; the match to TRBD1 covers 9 bases. The CDR3 covers 15 residues. Germline V gene lookup returns CDR1 SGHRS and CDR2 YFSETQ. Trimming cost V 4 bases and J 4 bases; bases outside gene matches: 7. The CDR3 reads CASSGGTGNADTQYF. As DNA, the CDR3 is TGCGCCAGCAGCGGTGGGACAGGGAACGCAGATACGCAGTATTTT.

The V gene is TRBV7-2, the J gene TRBJ1-2, with D possibly TRBD1 on 5 matching bases. Germline V lookup: CDR1 SGHTA, CDR2 FQGNSA. V lost 1 base, J lost 6 bases, and 12 bases lay in between. The CDR3 length is 14 residues. The CDR3 is CASSLDRTGDGYTF. In nucleotides, the CDR3 is TGTGCCAGCAGCTTAGACCGCACGGGGGATGGCTACACCTTC.

This clone was counted ten times or more. CDR3 DNA: TGTGCCAGCAGCCAAGTCGGGGTTCGCGCCTACAATGAGCAGTTCTTC. It encodes CASSQVGVRAYNEQFF. V is TRBV14 and J is TRBJ2-1; possibly TRBD2 for D (5 bases). Per germline, CDR1 SGHDN and CDR2 FVKESK. Trimming cost V 1 base and J 2 bases, with 12 bases left between them. CDR3 length equals 16 residues.

The chain is built from TRBV7-9 and TRBJ2-6; TRBD1 is a possible D gene (6 bases). In germline, CDR1 is SEHNR, CDR2 FQNEAQ (reference sequence). Trimming shortened V by 5 bases and J by 0 bases, and 11 bases separated the two germline ends. The CDR3 totals 16 residues. DNA for the CDR3: TGTGCCAGCAGCCCGGACAGACCCTCTGGGGCCAACGTCCTGACTTTC. Amino acid sequence: CASSPDRPSGANVLTF.

This clone was detected a few times. The J gene is TRBJ2-1, the V gene TRBV9; D call uncertain. This CDR3 region has 15 residues. The germline gives CDR1 SGDLS, CDR2 YYNGEE. V lost 4 bases to trimming and J lost 6 bases, with 17 bases between them. CDR3 in amino acids: CASSPLDRRINEQFF. Written as DNA, the CDR3 is TGTGCCAGCAGCCCATTGGACCGCAGGATCAATGAGCAGTTCTTC.